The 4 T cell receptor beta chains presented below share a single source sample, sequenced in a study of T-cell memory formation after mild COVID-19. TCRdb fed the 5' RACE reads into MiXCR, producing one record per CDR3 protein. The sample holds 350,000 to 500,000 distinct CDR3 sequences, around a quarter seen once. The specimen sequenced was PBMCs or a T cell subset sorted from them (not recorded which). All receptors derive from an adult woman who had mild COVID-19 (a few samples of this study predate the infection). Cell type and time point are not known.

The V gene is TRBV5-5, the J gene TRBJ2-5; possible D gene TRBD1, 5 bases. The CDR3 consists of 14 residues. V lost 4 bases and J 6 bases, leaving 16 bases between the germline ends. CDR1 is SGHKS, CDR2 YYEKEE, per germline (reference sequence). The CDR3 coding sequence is TGTGCCAGCAGCGGAGCGACAGTTCAGCAGACCCAGTACTTC. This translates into CASSGATVQQTQYF.

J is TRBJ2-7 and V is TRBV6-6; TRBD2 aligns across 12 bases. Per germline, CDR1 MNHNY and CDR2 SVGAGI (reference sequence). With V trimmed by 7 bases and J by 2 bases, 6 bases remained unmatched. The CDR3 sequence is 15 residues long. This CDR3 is CASIKLAGGPYEQYF. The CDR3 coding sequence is TGTGCCAGCATCAAACTAGCGGGAGGCCCCTACGAGCAGTACTTC.

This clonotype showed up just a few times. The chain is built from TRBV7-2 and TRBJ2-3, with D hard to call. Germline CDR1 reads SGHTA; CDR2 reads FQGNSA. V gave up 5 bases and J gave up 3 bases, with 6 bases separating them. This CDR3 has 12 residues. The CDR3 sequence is CASSHITDTQYF. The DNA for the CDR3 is TGTGCCAGCAGCCACATAACAGATACGCAGTATTTT.

CDR3 residues: CASGLDLSRSSGGSDTQYF. The CDR3 DNA reads as TGTGCTAGTGGTTTGGATCTTAGTCGGTCTAGCGGGGGATCAGATACGCAGTATTTT. J is TRBJ2-3 and V is TRBV12-5, with 10 bases lining up with TRBD2. Per germline, CDR1 LGHNT and CDR2 FRNRAP. This CDR3 region has 19 residues. The junction had 14 bases not matched to a gene; V was cut back by 1 base and J by 4 bases.